The clone carrying this TCR beta chain turned up a few times. CDR1 and CDR2 from the germline V gene are SEHNR and FQNEAQ (reference sequence). The V gene end was trimmed by 3 bases and the J gene end by 1 base; junction bases not matched to a gene: 5. This CDR3 is built from 16 residues. The sample comes from a study of early T cells in non-severe SARS-CoV-2 infection. TCRdb recomputed calls from the 5' RACE reads with MiXCR, one row per CDR3 protein. The sample lists 35,000 to 45,000 distinct CDR3 sequences, about 9.3% occurring once. The chain links TRBV7-9 to TRBJ2-1, with 8 bases that match TRBD2. The receptor was derived from an adult who was a healthcare worker with PCR-confirmed SARS-CoV-2 infection or an uninfected control (not recorded which). The sequenced sample was whole blood. As DNA, the CDR3 is TGTGCCAGCAGCTTGGCAGCGGGGGCTTCCTACAATGAGCAGTTCTTC. It is translated as CASSLAAGASYNEQFF.